The TCR beta chain described here comes from a study of blood T cell repertoires in COVID-19. The wider study: Samples representing acute and convalescent COVID-19 were sourced from the United States, Italy and Spain.

Authors' data handling: Estimates of nucleated cell counts were drawn from the amplification of reference gene primers. Using immunoSEQ multiplex PCR, the repertoire was profiled, and TCRdb retains in-frame clones only, with some absent. V, J and clone size derive from that table, while D and trimming were established from the DNA sequence. The profile covers roughly 520,000 clones, with around 87% appearing a single time and less than 2% taken by the ten largest. Those who participated ranged in age from roughly 18 to 100 years and resided in about two dozen US areas. Symptom resolution, clearance, or two negative PCRs marked the recovered donors of Cohort 3. The CDR3 consists of 16 residues. The V gene's germline CDR1 is SGHVS and CDR2 FQNEAQ. V lost 2 bases, J lost 3 bases, and 5 bases stayed unmatched.

The rearrangement uses TRBV7-8 and TRBJ2-7, with TRBD2 matching 12 bases. Material for sequencing was PBMCs or T cells enriched from blood (not recorded which). The TCR comes from a woman aged 40 to 50 who had recovered from COVID-19. This CDR3 reads CASSLSWTSGNYEQYF. In DNA form, the CDR3 reads TGTGCCAGCAGCTTATCCTGGACTAGCGGGAACTACGAGCAGTACTTC.